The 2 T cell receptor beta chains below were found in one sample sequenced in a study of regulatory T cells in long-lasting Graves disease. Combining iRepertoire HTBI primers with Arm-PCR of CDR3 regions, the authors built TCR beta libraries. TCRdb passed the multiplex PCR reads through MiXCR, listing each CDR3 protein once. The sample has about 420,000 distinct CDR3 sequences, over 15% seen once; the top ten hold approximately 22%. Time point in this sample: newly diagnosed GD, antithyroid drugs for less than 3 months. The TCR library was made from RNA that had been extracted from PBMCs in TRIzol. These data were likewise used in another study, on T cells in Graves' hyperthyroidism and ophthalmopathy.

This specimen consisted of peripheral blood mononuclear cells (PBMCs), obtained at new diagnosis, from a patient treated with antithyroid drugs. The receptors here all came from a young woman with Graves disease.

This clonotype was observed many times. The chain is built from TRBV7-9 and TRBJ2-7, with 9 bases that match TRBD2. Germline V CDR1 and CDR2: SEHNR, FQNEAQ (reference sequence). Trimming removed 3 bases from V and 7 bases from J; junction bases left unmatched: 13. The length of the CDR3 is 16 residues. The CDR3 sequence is CASSFVGLANPKEQYF. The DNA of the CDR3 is TGTGCCAGCAGCTTCGTCGGACTAGCGAACCCGAAGGAGCAGTACTTC.

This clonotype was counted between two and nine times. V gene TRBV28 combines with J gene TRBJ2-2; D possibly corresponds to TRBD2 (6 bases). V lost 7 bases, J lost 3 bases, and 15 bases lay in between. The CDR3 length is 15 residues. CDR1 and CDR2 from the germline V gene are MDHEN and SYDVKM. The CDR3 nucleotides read TGTGCCAGCAATCCGGCGGGGATGGACACCGGGGAGCTGTTTTTT. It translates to CASNPAGMDTGELFF.